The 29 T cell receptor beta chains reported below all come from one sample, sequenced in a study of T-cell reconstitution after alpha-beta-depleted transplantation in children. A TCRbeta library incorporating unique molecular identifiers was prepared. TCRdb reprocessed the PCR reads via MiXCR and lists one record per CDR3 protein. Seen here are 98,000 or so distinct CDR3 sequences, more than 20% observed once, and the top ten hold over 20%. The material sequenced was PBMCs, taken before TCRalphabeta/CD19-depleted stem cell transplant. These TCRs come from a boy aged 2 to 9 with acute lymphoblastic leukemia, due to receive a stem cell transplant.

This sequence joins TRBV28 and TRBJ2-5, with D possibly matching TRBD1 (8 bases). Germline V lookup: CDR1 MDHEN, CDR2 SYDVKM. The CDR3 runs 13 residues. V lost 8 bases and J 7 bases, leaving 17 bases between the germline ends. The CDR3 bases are TGTGCCAGCCGAATGAGCGGGACAGGGACCCAGTACTTC. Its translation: CASRMSGTGTQYF. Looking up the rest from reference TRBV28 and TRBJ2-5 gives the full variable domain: DVKVTQSSRYLVKRTGEKVFLECVQDMDHENMFWYRQDPGLGLRLIYFSYDVKMKEKGDIPEGYSVSREKKERFSLILESASTNQTSMYLCASRMSGTGTQYFGPGTRLLVL.

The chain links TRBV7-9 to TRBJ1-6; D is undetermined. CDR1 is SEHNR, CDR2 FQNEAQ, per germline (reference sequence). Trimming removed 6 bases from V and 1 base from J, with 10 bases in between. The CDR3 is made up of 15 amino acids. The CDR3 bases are TGTGCCAGCAGAAGACCAGGATCCTATAATTCACCCCTCCACTTT. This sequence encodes CASRRPGSYNSPLHF.

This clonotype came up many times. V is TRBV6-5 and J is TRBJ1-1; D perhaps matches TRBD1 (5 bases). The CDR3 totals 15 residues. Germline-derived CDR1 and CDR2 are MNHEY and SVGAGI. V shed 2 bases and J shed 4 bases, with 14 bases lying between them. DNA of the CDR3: TGTGCCAGCAGTTACCTAGGGACTACGAGCACTGAAGCTTTCTTT. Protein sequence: CASSYLGTTSTEAFF.

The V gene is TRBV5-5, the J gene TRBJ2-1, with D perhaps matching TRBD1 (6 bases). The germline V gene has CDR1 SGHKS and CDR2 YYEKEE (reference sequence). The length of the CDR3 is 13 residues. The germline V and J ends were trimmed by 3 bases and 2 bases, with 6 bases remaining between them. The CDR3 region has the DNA TGTGCCAGCAGCTGGACAGCCTACAATGAGCAGTTCTTC. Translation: CASSWTAYNEQFF.

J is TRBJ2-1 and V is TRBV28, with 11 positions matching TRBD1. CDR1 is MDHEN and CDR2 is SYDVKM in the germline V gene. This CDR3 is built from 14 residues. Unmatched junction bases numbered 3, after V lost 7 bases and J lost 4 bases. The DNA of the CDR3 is TGTGCCAGCAAGGGGACAGGGGGTTACAATGAGCAGTTCTTC. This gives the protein CASKGTGGYNEQFF.

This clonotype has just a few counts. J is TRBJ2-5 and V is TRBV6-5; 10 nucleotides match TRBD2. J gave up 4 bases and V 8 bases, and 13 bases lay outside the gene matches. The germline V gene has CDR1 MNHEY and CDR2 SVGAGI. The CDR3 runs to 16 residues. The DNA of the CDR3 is TGTGCCAGCCGACTTCGATCGGGACTAGCGCGAGAGACCCAGTACTTC. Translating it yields CASRLRSGLARETQYF.

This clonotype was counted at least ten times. CDR3 DNA sequence: TGTGCCAGCAGCTTGAAAAGGCTCACAGATACGCAGTATTTT. Translated, it gives CASSLKRLTDTQYF. This chain connects TRBV5-6 to TRBJ2-3, with D uncertain. Germline V CDR1 and CDR2: SGHDT, YYEEEE. Trimming took off 1 base at V and 2 bases at J, with 8 bases between the two ends. This CDR3 has 14 residues.

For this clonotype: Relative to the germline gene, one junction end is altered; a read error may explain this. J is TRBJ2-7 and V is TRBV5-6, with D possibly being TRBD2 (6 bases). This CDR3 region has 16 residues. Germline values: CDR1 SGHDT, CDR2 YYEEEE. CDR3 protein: CASGFGLARGGYEQYF. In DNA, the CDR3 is TGTGCCAGCGGCTTCGGCCTAGCGCGTGGGGGTTACGAGCAGTACTTC.

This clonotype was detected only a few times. This CDR3 is CASSLARTGRYEQYF. CDR3 DNA sequence: TGTGCCAGCAGCTTAGCACGGACAGGGAGATACGAGCAGTACTTC. V and J are TRBV7-9 and TRBJ2-7; 8 nucleotides line up with TRBD1. V shed 0 bases and J 4 bases; nucleotides not matched to a gene: 5. CDR3 length: 15 residues. In germline, CDR1 is SEHNR, CDR2 FQNEAQ (reference sequence).

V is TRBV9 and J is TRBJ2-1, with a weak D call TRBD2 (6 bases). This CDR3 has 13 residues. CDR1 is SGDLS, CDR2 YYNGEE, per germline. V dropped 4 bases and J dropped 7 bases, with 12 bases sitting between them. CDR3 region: CASSRSGVNEQFF. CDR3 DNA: TGTGCCAGCAGCCGATCGGGGGTTAATGAGCAGTTCTTC.

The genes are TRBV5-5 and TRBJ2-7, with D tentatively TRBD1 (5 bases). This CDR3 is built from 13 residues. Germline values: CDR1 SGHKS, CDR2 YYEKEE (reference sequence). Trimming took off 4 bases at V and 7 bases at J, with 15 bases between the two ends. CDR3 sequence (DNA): TGTGCCAGCAGCCCCGGATGGGGCCTGGAGCAGTACTTC. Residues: CASSPGWGLEQYF.

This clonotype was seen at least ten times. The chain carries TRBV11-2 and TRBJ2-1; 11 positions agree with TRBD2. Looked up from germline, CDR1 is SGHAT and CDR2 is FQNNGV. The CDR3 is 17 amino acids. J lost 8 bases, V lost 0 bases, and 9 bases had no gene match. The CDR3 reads CASSLDGGTSGAYEQFF. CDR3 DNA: TGTGCCAGCAGCTTAGATGGGGGGACTAGCGGAGCCTATGAGCAGTTCTTC.

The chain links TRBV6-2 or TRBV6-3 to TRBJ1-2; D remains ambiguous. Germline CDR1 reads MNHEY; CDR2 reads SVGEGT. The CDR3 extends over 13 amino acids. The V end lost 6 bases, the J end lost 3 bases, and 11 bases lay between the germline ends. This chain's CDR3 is CASSVRDDYGYTF. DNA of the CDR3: TGTGCCAGCAGCGTTAGGGATGACTATGGCTACACCTTC.

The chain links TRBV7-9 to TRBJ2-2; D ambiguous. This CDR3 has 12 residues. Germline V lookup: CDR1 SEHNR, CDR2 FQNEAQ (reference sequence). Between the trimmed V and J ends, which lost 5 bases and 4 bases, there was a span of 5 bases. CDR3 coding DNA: TGTGCCAGCAGCCCCGTCACCGGGGAGCTGTTTTTT. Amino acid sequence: CASSPVTGELFF.

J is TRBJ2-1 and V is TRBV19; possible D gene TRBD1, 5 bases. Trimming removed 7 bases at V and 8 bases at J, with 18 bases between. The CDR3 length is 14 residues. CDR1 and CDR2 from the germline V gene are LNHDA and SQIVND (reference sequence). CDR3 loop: CASTLGPGRDEQFF. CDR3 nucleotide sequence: TGTGCCAGTACGCTGGGGCCGGGCCGCGATGAGCAGTTCTTC.

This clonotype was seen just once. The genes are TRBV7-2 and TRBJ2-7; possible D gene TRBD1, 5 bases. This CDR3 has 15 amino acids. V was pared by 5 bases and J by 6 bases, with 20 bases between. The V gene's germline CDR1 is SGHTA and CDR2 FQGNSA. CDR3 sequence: CASSPSIGRASEQYF. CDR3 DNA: TGTGCCAGCAGCCCATCAATTGGCAGGGCCAGCGAGCAGTACTTC.

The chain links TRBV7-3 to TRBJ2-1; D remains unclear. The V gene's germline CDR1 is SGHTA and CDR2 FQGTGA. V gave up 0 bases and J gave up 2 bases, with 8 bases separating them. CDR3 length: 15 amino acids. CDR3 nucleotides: TGTGCCAGCAGCTTAACGTCCAGCCCCTACAATGAGCAGTTCTTC. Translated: CASSLTSSPYNEQFF.

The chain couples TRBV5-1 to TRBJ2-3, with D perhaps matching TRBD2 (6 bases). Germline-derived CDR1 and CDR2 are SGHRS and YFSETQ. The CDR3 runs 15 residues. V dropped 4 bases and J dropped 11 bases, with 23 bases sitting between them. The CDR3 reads CASSPGGSGGIRQYF. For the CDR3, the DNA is TGCGCCAGCAGCCCCGGGGGTAGCGGAGGCATTAGGCAGTATTTT.

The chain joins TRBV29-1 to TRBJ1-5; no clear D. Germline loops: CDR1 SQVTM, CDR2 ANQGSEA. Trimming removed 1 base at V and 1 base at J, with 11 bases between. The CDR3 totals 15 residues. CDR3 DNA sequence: TGCAGCGTTGAAGTCGGCTCCGGAAGCAATCAGCCCCAGCATTTT. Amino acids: CSVEVGSGSNQPQHF.

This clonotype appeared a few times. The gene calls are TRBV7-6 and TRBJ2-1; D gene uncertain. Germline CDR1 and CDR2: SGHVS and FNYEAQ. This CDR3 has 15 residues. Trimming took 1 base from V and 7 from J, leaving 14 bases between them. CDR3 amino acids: CASSLVGRRWNEQFF. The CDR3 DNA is TGTGCCAGCAGCTTAGTCGGAAGAAGGTGGAATGAGCAGTTCTTC.

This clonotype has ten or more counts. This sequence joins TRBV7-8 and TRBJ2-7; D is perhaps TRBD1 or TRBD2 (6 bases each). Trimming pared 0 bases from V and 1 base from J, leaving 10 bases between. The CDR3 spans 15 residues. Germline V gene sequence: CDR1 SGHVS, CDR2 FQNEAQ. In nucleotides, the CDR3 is TGTGCCAGCAGCTTAGCCGGGGGCGGGTCCTACGAGCAGTACTTC. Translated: CASSLAGGGSYEQYF.

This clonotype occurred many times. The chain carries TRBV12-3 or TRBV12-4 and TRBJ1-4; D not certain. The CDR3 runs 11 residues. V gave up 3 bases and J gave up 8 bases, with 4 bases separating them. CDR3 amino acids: CASSLGEKLFF. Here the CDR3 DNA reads TGTGCCAGCAGTTTGGGGGAAAAACTGTTTTTT.

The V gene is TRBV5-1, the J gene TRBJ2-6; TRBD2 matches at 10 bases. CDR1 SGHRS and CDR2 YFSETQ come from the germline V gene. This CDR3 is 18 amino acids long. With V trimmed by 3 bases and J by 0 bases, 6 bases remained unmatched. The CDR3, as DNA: TGCGCCAGCAGCTCAGGACTAGCGGAGAGCTCTGGGGCCAACGTCCTGACTTTC. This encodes CASSSGLAESSGANVLTF.

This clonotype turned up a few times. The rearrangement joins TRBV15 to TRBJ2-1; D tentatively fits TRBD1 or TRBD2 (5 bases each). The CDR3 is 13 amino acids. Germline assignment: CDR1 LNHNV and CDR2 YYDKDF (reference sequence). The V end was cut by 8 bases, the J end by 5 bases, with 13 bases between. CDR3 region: CATGAFGDNEQFF. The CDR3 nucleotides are TGTGCCACCGGGGCTTTCGGGGACAATGAGCAGTTCTTC.

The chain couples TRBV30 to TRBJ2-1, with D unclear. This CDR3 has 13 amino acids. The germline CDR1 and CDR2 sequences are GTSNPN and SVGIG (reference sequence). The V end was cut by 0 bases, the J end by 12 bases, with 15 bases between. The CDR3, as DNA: TGTGCCTGGAGTGTATCAGCCCTTAAGGGGCAGTTCTTC. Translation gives CAWSVSALKGQFF.

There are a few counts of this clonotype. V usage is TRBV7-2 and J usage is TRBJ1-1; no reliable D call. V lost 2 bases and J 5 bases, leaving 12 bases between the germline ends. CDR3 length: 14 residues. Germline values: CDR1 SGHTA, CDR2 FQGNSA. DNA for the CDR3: TGTGCCAGCAGCTTAAGGGTCCTGGGAACTGAAGCTTTCTTT. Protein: CASSLRVLGTEAFF.

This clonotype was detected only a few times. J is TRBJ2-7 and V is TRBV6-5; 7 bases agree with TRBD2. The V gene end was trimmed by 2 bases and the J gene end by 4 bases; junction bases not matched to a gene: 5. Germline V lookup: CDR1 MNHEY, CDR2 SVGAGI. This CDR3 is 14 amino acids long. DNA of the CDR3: TGTGCCAGCAGTTACGTCGGTAGCGGGTACGAGCAGTACTTC. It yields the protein CASSYVGSGYEQYF.

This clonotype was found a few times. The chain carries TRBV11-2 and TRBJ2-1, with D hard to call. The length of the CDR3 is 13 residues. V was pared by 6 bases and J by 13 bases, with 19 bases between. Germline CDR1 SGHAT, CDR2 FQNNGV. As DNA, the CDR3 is TGTGCCAGCAGGTCCGATAATGCTAGGGAACAGTTCTTC. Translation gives CASRSDNAREQFF.

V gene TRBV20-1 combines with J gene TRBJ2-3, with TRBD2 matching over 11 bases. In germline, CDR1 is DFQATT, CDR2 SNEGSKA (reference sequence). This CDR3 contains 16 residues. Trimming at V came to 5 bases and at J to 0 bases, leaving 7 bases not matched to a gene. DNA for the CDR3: TGCAGTGCTTGTGGGACTAGCGGTCCTAGCACAGATACGCAGTATTTT. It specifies CSACGTSGPSTDTQYF.